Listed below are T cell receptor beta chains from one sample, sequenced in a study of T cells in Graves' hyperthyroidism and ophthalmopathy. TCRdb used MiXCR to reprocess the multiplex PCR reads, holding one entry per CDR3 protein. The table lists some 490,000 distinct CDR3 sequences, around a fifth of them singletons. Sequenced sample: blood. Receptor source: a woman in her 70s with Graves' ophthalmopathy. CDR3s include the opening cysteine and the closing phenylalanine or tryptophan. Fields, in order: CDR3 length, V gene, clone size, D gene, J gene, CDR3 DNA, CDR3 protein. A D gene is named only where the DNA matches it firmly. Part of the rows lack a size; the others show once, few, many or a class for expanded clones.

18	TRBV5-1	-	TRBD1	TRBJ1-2	TGCGCCAGCAGCTTGGTAGGGTTCCGTCGACAGGGCCGGGAGGGCTACACCTTC	CASSLVGFRRQGREGYTF
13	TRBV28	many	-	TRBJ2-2	TGTGCCAGCAGTTTAAGGCGTAACGGGGAGCTGTTTTTT	CASSLRRNGELFF
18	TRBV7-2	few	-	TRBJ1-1	TGTGCCAGCAGCTTAGTAGGCCTGGCGGGGCTGGGGAACACTGAAGCTTTCTTT	CASSLVGLAGLGNTEAFF
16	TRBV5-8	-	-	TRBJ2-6	TGTGCCAGCAGCACCAGGACAAGGCCTGGGGCCAACGTCCTGACTTTC	CASSTRTRPGANVLTF
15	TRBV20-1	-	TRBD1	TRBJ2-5	TGCAGTGCTATGATCTGGGACAGGGGAGAAGAGACCCAGTACTTC	CSAMIWDRGEETQYF
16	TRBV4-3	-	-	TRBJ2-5	TGCGCCAGCAGCCGGGGAACCAAGGTGAACCAAGAGACCCAGTACTTC	CASSRGTKVNQETQYF
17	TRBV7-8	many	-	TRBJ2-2	TGTGCCAGCAGCTTAGCGGGGCCAGGGGCGAACACCGGGGAGCTGTTTTTT	CASSLAGPGANTGELFF
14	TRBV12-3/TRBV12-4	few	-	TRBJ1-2	TGTGCCAGCACCTCGGGCTGGGAAGCGTATGGCTACACCTTC	CASTSGWEAYGYTF
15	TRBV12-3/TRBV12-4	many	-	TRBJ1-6	TGTGCCAGCAGTTTGGGGAGCTCCTATAATTCACCCCTCCACTTT	CASSLGSSYNSPLHF
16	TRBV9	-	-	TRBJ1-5	TGTGCCAGCATTCCCCCCTTACGACACCCACAAGGAGCCCAGCATTTT	CASIPPLRHPQGAQHF
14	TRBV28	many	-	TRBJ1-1	TGTGCCAGCAGTTCCAGACAGATGAACACTGAAGCTTTCTTT	CASSSRQMNTEAFF
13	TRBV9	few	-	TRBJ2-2	TGTGCCAGCAGCGCGATAAACACCGGGGAGCTGTTTTTT	CASSAINTGELFF
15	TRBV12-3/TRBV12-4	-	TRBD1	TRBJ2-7	TGTGCCAGCAGTCCTAGGCGACAGGGGTCAAACGAGCAGTACTTC	CASSPRRQGSNEQYF
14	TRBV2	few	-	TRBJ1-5	TGTGCCAGCAGTGAAAGACACCCAGATCAGCCCCAGCATTTT	CASSERHPDQPQHF
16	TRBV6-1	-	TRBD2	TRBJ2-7	TGTGCCAGCAGTCTTACGACTAGCGGTGCCTGGGGGGGGCAGTACTTC	CASSLTTSGAWGGQYF
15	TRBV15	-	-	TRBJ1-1	TGTGCCACCAGCAGGGCCGGGACGAGGAACACTGAAGCTTTCTTT	CATSRAGTRNTEAFF
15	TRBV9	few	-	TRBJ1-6	TGTGCCAGCAGCGTAGGGCAGGCCAGTAATTCACCCCTCCACTTT	CASSVGQASNSPLHF
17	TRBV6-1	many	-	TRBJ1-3	TGTGCCAGCACCACCGACGAGGAGGAAGGGGTGGGAAACACCATATATTTT	CASTTDEEEGVGNTIYF
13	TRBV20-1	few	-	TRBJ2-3	TGCAGTGCTAGAACCGGGACGGTCGATACGCAGTATTTT	CSARTGTVDTQYF
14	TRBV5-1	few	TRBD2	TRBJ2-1	TGCGCCAGCAGCTTGGTCCAGCGGGAGGGAAGGCAGTTCTTC	CASSLVQREGRQFF
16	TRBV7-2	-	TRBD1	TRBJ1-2	TGTGCCAGCAGCAAAAACAGGGGGACGATCTCCTATGGCTACACCTTC	CASSKNRGTISYGYTF
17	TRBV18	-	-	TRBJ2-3	TGTGCCAGCTCACCACCATTCTCAGGAGTCGGGCCAGATACGCAGTATTTT	CASSPPFSGVGPDTQYF
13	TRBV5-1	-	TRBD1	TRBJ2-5	TGCGCCAGCAACGGTGGACAGGGCGAGACCCAGTACTTC	CASNGGQGETQYF
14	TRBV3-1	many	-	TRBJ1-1	TGTGCCAGCAGCCAAGAGGACAGAAACACTGAAGCTTTCTTT	CASSQEDRNTEAFF
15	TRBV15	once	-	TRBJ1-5	TGTGCCACCAGCAGAGAAAGGCGGGCCGATCAGCCCCAGCATTTT	CATSRERRADQPQHF
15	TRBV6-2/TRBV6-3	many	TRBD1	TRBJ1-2	TGTGCCAGCAGTTACTCGGCAGGGGGCCTGATGAGCTACACCTTC	CASSYSAGGLMSYTF
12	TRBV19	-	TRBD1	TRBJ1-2	TGTGCCAGTAACATGGACAGGGATGGCTACACCTTC	CASNMDRDGYTF
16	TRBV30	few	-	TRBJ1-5	TGTGCCTGGAGTGTTTTGGGCTCCTCCCGCAATCAGCCCCAGCATTTT	CAWSVLGSSRNQPQHF
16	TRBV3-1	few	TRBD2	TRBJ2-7	TGTGCCAGCAGCCAAGGGACTAGCGGCTTCTCCTACGAGCAGTACTTC	CASSQGTSGFSYEQYF
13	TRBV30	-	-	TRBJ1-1	TGTGCCTGGAGTGTATCGCAGAACACTGAAGCTTTCTTT	CAWSVSQNTEAFF
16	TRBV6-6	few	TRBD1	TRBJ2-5	TGTGCCAGCAGTTACTCCTCGACAGGGTACCAAGAGACCCAGTACTTC	CASSYSSTGYQETQYF
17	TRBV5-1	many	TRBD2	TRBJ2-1	TGCGCCAGCAGCGATGGACTAGCGGGACTTTCCTACAATGAGCAGTTCTTC	CASSDGLAGLSYNEQFF
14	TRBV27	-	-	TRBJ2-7	TGTGCCAGCAGTTTTTCCACCCACAGAAGCGAGCAGTACTTC	CASSFSTHRSEQYF
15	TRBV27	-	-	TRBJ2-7	TGTGCCAGCAGTCTATTACTGGGACAATCCTACGAGCAGTACTTC	CASSLLLGQSYEQYF
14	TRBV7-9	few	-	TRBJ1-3	TGTGCCAGCAGCTTCCGGGGGCCTGGAAACACCATATATTTT	CASSFRGPGNTIYF
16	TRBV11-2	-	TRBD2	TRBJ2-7	TGTGCCAGCAGCTTAGACCCTAGCGGGAGGGTTTACGAGCAGTACTTC	CASSLDPSGRVYEQYF
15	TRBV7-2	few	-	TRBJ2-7	TGTGCCAGCAGCCCGGGGGACGCCGCCGTTTACGAGCAGTACTTC	CASSPGDAAVYEQYF
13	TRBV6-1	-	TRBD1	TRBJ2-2	TGTGCCAGCAGACGCACAGGGGGCGGGGAGCTGTCTTTT	CASRRTGGGELSF
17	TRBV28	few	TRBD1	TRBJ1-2	TGTGCCAGCAGCCCCAGGGGACAGGGTTCCTCTAACTATGGCTACACCTTC	CASSPRGQGSSNYGYTF
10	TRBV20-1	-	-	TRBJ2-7	TGCAGTGCTAGATACACCGAGCAGTACTTC	CSARYTEQYF
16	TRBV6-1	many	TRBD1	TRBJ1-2	TGTGCCAGCAGTGAGCTCCCGGGACAGGGGGCGCAGGGCTACACCTTC	CASSELPGQGAQGYTF
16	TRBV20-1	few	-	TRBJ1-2	TGCAGTGCTAGCCCATCGCTTGGACCAGCTAACTATGGCTACACCTTC	CSASPSLGPANYGYTF
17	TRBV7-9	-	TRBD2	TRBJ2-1	TGTGCCAGCAGCACCCTAGCGGGAGGGCCGGATTACAATGAGCAGTTCTTC	CASSTLAGGPDYNEQFF
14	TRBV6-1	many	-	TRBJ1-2	TGTGCCAGCAGTGCGGACACCGGTCACTATGGCTACACCTTC	CASSADTGHYGYTF